A single sample is the source of the 10 T cell receptor beta chains below, sequenced in a study of blood T cell repertoires in COVID-19. The repertoire was sequenced with immunoSEQ multiplex PCR; TCRdb's copy has only in-frame clones and lacks some. The sample includes approximately 500,000 clones, around 90% of them seen just once. Source material: peripheral blood. All receptors derive from a woman between 45 and 60 years old with COVID-19, enrolled during active disease.

The CDR3 nucleotides read TGTGCCTGGGGAAGGGGTGGGAACACTGAAGCTTTCTTT. Translated: CAWGRGGNTEAFF. This chain uses TRBV30 with TRBJ1-1; weak D call: TRBD1 (5 bases). V lost 5 bases and J 1 base, leaving 11 bases between the germline ends. Per the germline V gene, CDR1 is GTSNPN and CDR2 is SVGIG (reference sequence). This CDR3 spans 13 amino acids.

The chain carries TRBV18 and TRBJ1-1; TRBD1 matches at 7 bases. Trimming removed 4 bases from V and 7 bases from J; junction bases left unmatched: 6. This CDR3 has 13 residues. Germline-derived CDR1 and CDR2 are KGHSH and LQKENI. CDR3 DNA sequence: TGTGCCAGCTCACGGTCAGGGGGGAGTGAAGCTTTCTTT. Its translation is CASSRSGGSEAFF.

The chain couples TRBV11-2 to TRBJ1-6; D unclear. The V gene lost 0 bases and the J gene lost 8 bases, with 5 bases spanning the gap. Per germline, CDR1 SGHAT and CDR2 FQNNGV. The CDR3 length is 13 residues. CDR3 nucleotide sequence: TGTGCCAGCAGCTTAGATAGTGATTCACCCCTCCACTTT. It translates to CASSLDSDSPLHF.

The chain combines TRBV6-1 with TRBJ1-6; the D is unclear. V was cut by 3 bases and J by 0 bases, with 12 bases left in between. The CDR3 has 17 residues. Germline V gives CDR1 MNHNS, CDR2 SASEGT. The CDR3 loop is CASSDLLSSSYNSPLHF. Here the CDR3 DNA reads TGTGCCAGCAGTGACTTACTCTCTAGCTCCTATAATTCACCCCTCCACTTT.

The rearrangement uses TRBV19 and TRBJ2-1, with TRBD2 as a possible D gene (6 bases). The CDR3 runs to 14 residues. From germline, CDR1 is LNHDA and CDR2 SQIVND (reference sequence). V lost 7 bases to trimming and J lost 1 base, with 11 bases between them. CDR3 sequence (DNA): TGTGCCAGTAACCCAGGGACTTCCTACAATGAGCAGTTCTTC. It encodes CASNPGTSYNEQFF. The variable domain in full, completed from reference TRBV19 and TRBJ2-1, reads DGGITQSPKYLFRKEGQNVTLSCEQNLNHDAMYWYRQDPGQGLRLIYYSQIVNDFQKGDIAEGYSVSREKKESFPLTVTSAQKNPTAFYLCASNPGTSYNEQFFGPGTRLTVL.

The rearrangement uses TRBV7-2 and TRBJ2-2; unclear D gene. This CDR3 is built from 14 residues. V gave up 4 bases and J gave up 5 bases, with 11 bases separating them. Germline values: CDR1 SGHTA, CDR2 FQGNSA. The CDR3 DNA sequence: TGTGCCAGCAGCTGGTATAGTTATACCGGGGAGCTGTTTTTT. Its protein product is CASSWYSYTGELFF.

The V and J genes are TRBV11-3 and TRBJ2-2; no clear D. CDR3 length: 14 residues. V was cut by 0 bases and J by 3 bases, with 5 bases left in between. Looked up from germline, CDR1 is SGHNT and CDR2 is YENEEA. As DNA, the CDR3 is TGTGCCAGCAGCTTAGATACGGACACCGGGGAGCTGTTTTTT. This codes for CASSLDTDTGELFF.

This sequence joins TRBV10-3 and TRBJ1-3; 10 bases are a match to TRBD1. The ends lost 0 bases at V and 0 bases at J; junction bases unmatched: 5. CDR1 is ENHRY, CDR2 SYGVKD, per germline. The length of the CDR3 is 18 residues. Here the CDR3 reads CAISESKDRGSSGNTIYF. The CDR3 bases are TGTGCCATCAGTGAGTCGAAGGACAGGGGGAGCTCTGGAAACACCATATATTTT.

The genes are TRBV2 and TRBJ1-1; 9 nucleotides line up with TRBD1. Germline trimming cut 7 bases from V and 8 bases from J; bases unmatched to any gene: 2. Germline lookup yields CDR1 SNHLY and CDR2 FYNNEI. The CDR3 is 11 residues long. The CDR3 sequence: CASIGTGEAFF. CDR3 sequence (DNA): TGTGCCAGCATCGGGACAGGGGAAGCTTTCTTT.

J is TRBJ2-5 and V is TRBV29-1, with 8 bases lining up with TRBD1. The CDR3 runs to 15 residues. Germline V gives CDR1 SQVTM, CDR2 ANQGSEA. With V trimmed by 6 bases and J by 5 bases, 14 bases remained unmatched. The CDR3 loop is CSVGMTGERRETQYF. CDR3 DNA: TGCAGCGTGGGGATGACAGGGGAGAGGAGGGAGACCCAGTACTTC. Supplemented by reference TRBV29-1 and TRBJ2-5, the full variable domain reads SAVISQKPSRDICQRGTSLTIQCQVDSQVTMMFWYRQQPGQSLTLIATANQGSEATYESGFVIDKFPISRPNLTFSTLTVSNMSPEDSSIYLCSVGMTGERRETQYFGPGTRLLVL.